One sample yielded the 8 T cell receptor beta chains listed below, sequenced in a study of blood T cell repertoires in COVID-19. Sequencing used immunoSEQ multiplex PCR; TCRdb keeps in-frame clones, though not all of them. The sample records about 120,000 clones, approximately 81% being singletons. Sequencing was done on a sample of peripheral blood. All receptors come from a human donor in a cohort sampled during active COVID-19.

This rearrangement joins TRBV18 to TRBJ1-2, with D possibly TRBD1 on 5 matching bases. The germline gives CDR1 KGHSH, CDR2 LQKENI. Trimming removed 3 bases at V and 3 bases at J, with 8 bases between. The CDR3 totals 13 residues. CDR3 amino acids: CASSPGGDYGYTF. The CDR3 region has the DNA TGTGCCAGCTCACCCGGGGGAGACTATGGCTACACCTTC.

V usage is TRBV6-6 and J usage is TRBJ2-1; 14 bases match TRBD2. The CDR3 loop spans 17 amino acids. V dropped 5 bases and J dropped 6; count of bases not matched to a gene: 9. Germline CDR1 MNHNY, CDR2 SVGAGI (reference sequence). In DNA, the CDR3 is TGTGCCAGCAGTCGGACTAGCGGGGGGCCTCCCGTCAATGAGCAGTTCTTC. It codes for CASSRTSGGPPVNEQFF.

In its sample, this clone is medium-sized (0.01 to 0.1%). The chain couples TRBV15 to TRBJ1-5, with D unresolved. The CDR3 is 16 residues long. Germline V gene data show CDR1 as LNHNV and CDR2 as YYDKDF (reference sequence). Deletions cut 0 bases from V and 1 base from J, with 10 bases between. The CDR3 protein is CATSRDGGRSNQPQHF. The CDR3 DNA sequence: TGTGCCACCAGCAGAGATGGTGGCAGAAGCAATCAGCCCCAGCATTTT.

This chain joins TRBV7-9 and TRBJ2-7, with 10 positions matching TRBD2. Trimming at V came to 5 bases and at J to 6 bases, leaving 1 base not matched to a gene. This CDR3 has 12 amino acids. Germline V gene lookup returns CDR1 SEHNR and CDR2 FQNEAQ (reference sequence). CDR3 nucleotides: TGTGCCAGCAGCCGGACTAGCGGCGAGCAGTACTTC. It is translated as CASSRTSGEQYF. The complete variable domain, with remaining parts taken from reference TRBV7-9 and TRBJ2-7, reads DTGVSQNPRHKITKRGQNVTFRCDPISEHNRLYWYRQTLGQGPEFLTYFQNEAQLEKSRLLSDRFSAERPKGSFSTLEIQRTEQGDSAMYLCASSRTSGEQYFGPGTRLTVT.

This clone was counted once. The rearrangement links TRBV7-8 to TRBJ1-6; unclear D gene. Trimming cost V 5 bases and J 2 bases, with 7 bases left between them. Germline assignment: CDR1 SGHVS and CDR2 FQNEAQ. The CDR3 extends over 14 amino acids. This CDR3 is CASSPSTYNSPLHF. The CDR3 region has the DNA TGTGCCAGCAGCCCGAGTACCTATAATTCACCCCTCCACTTT.

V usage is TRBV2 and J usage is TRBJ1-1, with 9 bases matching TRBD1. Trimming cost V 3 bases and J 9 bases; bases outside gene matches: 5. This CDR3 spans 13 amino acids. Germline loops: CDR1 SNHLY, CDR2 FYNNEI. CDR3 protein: CASSEGTGRQAFF. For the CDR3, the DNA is TGTGCCAGCAGTGAGGGGACAGGGCGGCAAGCTTTCTTT. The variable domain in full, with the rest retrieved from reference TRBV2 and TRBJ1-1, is EPEVTQTPSHQVTQMGQEVILRCVPISNHLYFYWYRQILGQKVEFLVSFYNNEISEKSEIFDDQFSVERPDGSNFTLKIRSTKLEDSAMYFCASSEGTGRQAFFGQGTRLTVV.

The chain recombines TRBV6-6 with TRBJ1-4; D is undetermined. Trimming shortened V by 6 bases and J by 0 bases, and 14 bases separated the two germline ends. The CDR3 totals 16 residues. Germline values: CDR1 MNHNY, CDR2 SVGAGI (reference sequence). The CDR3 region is CASRGDGPATNEKLFF. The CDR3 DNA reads TGTGCCAGCAGGGGTGATGGGCCTGCAACTAATGAAAAACTGTTTTTT.

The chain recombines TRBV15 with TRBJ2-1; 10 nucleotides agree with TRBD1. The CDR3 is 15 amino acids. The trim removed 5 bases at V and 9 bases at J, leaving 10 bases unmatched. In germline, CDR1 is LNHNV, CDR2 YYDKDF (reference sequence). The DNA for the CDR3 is TGTGCCACCAGCGGCCGGGACAGGGGTATGGGTGAGCAGTTCTTC. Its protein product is CATSGRDRGMGEQFF.